One and the same sample provided the 25 T cell receptor beta chains below, sequenced in a study of cytomegalovirus exposure and HLA in healthy donors. The PCR employed 60 Vbeta primers together with 13 Jbeta primers. Some clones are missing from TCRdb's copy, which holds only in-frame ones; the method was immunoSEQ multiplex PCR. Altogether approximately 110,000 clones are present, around 80% being singletons, with the ten largest covering over 0.2%. Sequenced input: PBMCs. The receptor source for this set is a man aged 50-60 years in good health and CMV-seronegative.

This CDR3 reads CASRGDASGTQYF. The CDR3 region has the DNA TGTGCCAGCAGGGGGGATGCTAGCGGTACGCAGTATTTT. The J gene is TRBJ2-3, the V gene TRBV9; TRBD2 agrees at 7 bases. Trimming cost V 5 bases and J 8 bases; bases outside gene matches: 8. Germline CDR1 reads SGDLS; CDR2 reads YYNGEE. This CDR3 has 13 amino acids.

V gene TRBV9 combines with J gene TRBJ2-1; 8 bases are a match to TRBD1. The CDR3 runs 17 residues. V trimming: 4 bases; J trimming: 7 bases; junction bases outside the gene matches: 16. Germline loops: CDR1 SGDLS, CDR2 YYNGEE. The DNA of the CDR3 is TGTGCCAGCAGCCCCCCTTCGAGGACAGGGTATGGTAATGAGCAGTTCTTC. Translating gives CASSPPSRTGYGNEQFF.

The chain links TRBV4-1 to TRBJ2-7; TRBD2 agrees at 7 bases. The CDR3 is 15 amino acids. The V gene end was trimmed by 5 bases and the J gene end by 0 bases; junction bases not matched to a gene: 7. The V gene's germline CDR1 is MGHRA and CDR2 YSYEKL. CDR3 sequence reads: CASSKVGGSSYEQYF. The DNA of the CDR3 is TGCGCCAGCAGCAAAGTGGGGGGGAGCTCCTACGAGCAGTACTTC.

The chain has TRBV7-9 and TRBJ2-1; 9 bases align to TRBD2. Germline trimming cut 11 bases from V and 3 bases from J; bases unmatched to any gene: 5. This CDR3 spans 13 amino acids. From germline, CDR1 is SEHNR and CDR2 FQNEAQ (reference sequence). The CDR3 DNA is TGTGCCCTCAGACTAGCGGACTACAATGAGCAGTTCTTC. This translates into CALRLADYNEQFF.

This clone was detected only a few times. The genes are TRBV28 and TRBJ2-1, with D possibly being TRBD2 (6 bases). The germline V gene has CDR1 MDHEN and CDR2 SYDVKM. The V end lost 10 bases, the J end lost 3 bases, and 22 bases lay between the germline ends. CDR3 size: 16 residues. CDR3 coding DNA: TGTGCCACCAAGACCTCCAGCCGGGGGAGCTACAATGAGCAGTTCTTC. This gives the protein CATKTSSRGSYNEQFF.

V gene TRBV11-1 combines with J gene TRBJ2-1; 8 positions match TRBD1. The germline V gene encodes CDR1 SGHAT and CDR2 FQDESV (reference sequence). This CDR3 region has 15 residues. V lost 7 bases and J lost 3; bases outside the gene matches: 8. The CDR3 region is CASTPGTGLYNEQFF. DNA for the CDR3: TGTGCCAGCACCCCCGGGACAGGTCTCTACAATGAGCAGTTCTTC.

The sample holds one count of this clone. V usage is TRBV5-4 and J usage is TRBJ2-3, with a weak D call TRBD2 (6 bases). The length of the CDR3 is 13 residues. The V gene lost 4 bases and the J gene lost 4 bases, with 10 bases spanning the gap. Germline CDR1 is SGHNT and CDR2 is YYREEE (reference sequence). The CDR3 region has the DNA TGTGCCAGCAGCGCTACGGGGGCAGATACGCAGTATTTT. It yields the protein CASSATGADTQYF.

The J gene is TRBJ2-3, the V gene TRBV10-3, with 10 bases fitting TRBD2. CDR1 is ENHRY, CDR2 SYGVKD, per germline. The CDR3 consists of 15 residues. Germline trimming cut 2 bases from V and 3 bases from J; bases unmatched to any gene: 2. The CDR3 region has the DNA TGTGCCATCAGTGAGGGACTAGCGGAGACAGATACGCAGTATTTT. This translates into CAISEGLAETDTQYF.

This clone appeared once. This sequence joins TRBV5-1 and TRBJ2-7, with D unresolved. Germline loops: CDR1 SGHRS, CDR2 YFSETQ. V was cut by 4 bases and J by 3 bases, with 11 bases left in between. The CDR3 is made up of 13 amino acids. CDR3 protein: CASSLPLLYEQYF. The CDR3 DNA is TGCGCCAGCAGCCTCCCTCTCCTCTACGAGCAGTACTTC.

The V call is TRBV6-6, the J call TRBJ1-5; TRBD1 might be the D (5 bases). V shed 6 bases and J shed 6 bases, with 18 bases lying between them. From germline, CDR1 is MNHNY and CDR2 SVGAGI (reference sequence). The CDR3 loop spans 15 amino acids. The CDR3 reads CASRTLGQLGQPQHF. Written as DNA, the CDR3 is TGTGCCAGCAGAACACTGGGGCAGCTCGGTCAGCCCCAGCATTTT.

The V and J genes are TRBV7-2 and TRBJ2-1; D is possibly TRBD2 (5 bases). Deletions cut 3 bases from V and 10 bases from J, with 19 bases between. Germline CDR1 is SGHTA and CDR2 is FQGNSA. The CDR3 runs 15 residues. The CDR3 DNA reads TGTGCCAGCAGCTTCAATATACTAGTCGCTGAGGAGCAGTTCTTC. Its protein product is CASSFNILVAEEQFF. Drawing the rest from reference TRBV7-2 and TRBJ2-1, the complete variable domain is GAGVSQSPSNKVTEKGKDVELRCDPISGHTALYWYRQSLGQGLEFLIYFQGNSAPDKSGLPSDRFSAERTGGSVSTLTIQRTQQEDSAVYLCASSFNILVAEEQFFGPGTRLTVL.

This clone was seen a handful of times. The rearrangement joins TRBV11-2 to TRBJ1-1; maybe TRBD1 (5 bases). Trimming pared 6 bases from V and 11 bases from J, leaving 10 bases between. The CDR3 has 10 amino acids. Germline V gives CDR1 SGHAT, CDR2 FQNNGV. This CDR3 is CASRGPAAFF. The CDR3 DNA reads TGTGCCAGCAGGGGGCCGGCGGCTTTCTTT.

The chain is built from TRBV27 and TRBJ2-7; perhaps TRBD2 as D (6 bases). This CDR3 contains 14 residues. V shed 1 base and J shed 6 bases, with 13 bases lying between them. Germline-derived CDR1 and CDR2 are MNHEY and SMNVEV (reference sequence). The CDR3 coding sequence is TGTGCCAGCAGTTTATACGCGGAGGGAAGCGAGCAGTACTTC. Residues: CASSLYAEGSEQYF.

This rearrangement joins TRBV5-1 to TRBJ2-3, with 9 bases identical to TRBD1. Germline assignment: CDR1 SGHRS and CDR2 YFSETQ. This CDR3 is built from 16 residues. The J segment lost 4 bases and the V segment lost 5 bases, leaving 11 bases of the junction unmatched. The CDR3 DNA is TGCGCCAGCAGGGAGGGACAGGGTACGGGCTCAGATACGCAGTATTTT. Translating gives CASREGQGTGSDTQYF.

The V gene is TRBV7-2, the J gene TRBJ2-1; tentative D call: TRBD2 (6 bases). The CDR3 is 14 residues long. Germline CDR1 SGHTA, CDR2 FQGNSA. V lost 4 bases to trimming and J lost 8 bases, with 15 bases between them. DNA of the CDR3: TGTGCCAGCAGCTCCCCCCCCGGGGAGGATGAGCAGTTCTTC. Protein: CASSSPPGEDEQFF.

The rearrangement joins TRBV5-5 to TRBJ2-7; 7 positions match TRBD1. The CDR3 contains 13 residues. Unmatched junction bases numbered 1, after V lost 2 bases and J lost 2 bases. The germline CDR1 and CDR2 sequences are SGHKS and YYEKEE (reference sequence). The CDR3 region is CASSLDRAYEQYF. CDR3 DNA sequence: TGTGCCAGCAGCTTAGACAGGGCCTACGAGCAGTACTTC.

The chain couples TRBV9 to TRBJ2-3, with TRBD2 matching over 7 bases. The V gene end was trimmed by 4 bases and the J gene end by 1 base; junction bases not matched to a gene: 6. Germline V gives CDR1 SGDLS, CDR2 YYNGEE. The CDR3 has 15 residues. The CDR3 region is CASSPMAGGTDTQYF. The CDR3 DNA is TGTGCCAGCAGCCCAATGGCGGGAGGCACAGATACGCAGTATTTT.

The table lists this clone with a count of one. The chain is built from TRBV19 and TRBJ1-5, with D unclear. With 0 bases removed from V and 5 bases from J, the gap between germline ends came to 23 bases. From germline, CDR1 is LNHDA and CDR2 SQIVND (reference sequence). CDR3 length equals 19 residues. The CDR3 region is CASSIEAKRGRGYDQPQHF. In DNA, the CDR3 is TGTGCCAGTAGTATAGAGGCGAAGCGTGGTCGAGGGTACGATCAGCCCCAGCATTTT. Drawing the rest from reference TRBV19 and TRBJ1-5, the complete variable domain is DGGITQSPKYLFRKEGQNVTLSCEQNLNHDAMYWYRQDPGQGLRLIYYSQIVNDFQKGDIAEGYSVSREKKESFPLTVTSAQKNPTAFYLCASSIEAKRGRGYDQPQHFGDGTRLSIL.

This clone came up a few times. CDR3 sequence (DNA): TGTGCCAGCAGAGGGAGTCCTAGGGAGACCGGGGAGCTGTTTTTT. This gives the protein CASRGSPRETGELFF. The V and J genes are TRBV5-4 and TRBJ2-2, with D possibly being TRBD2 (5 bases). V lost 5 bases, J lost 5 bases, and 16 bases lay in between. Germline CDR1 reads SGHNT; CDR2 reads YYREEE (reference sequence). CDR3 size: 15 residues.

The chain links TRBV27 to TRBJ1-3; D gene ambiguous. The germline V gene encodes CDR1 MNHEY and CDR2 SMNVEV (reference sequence). CDR3 length: 14 amino acids. Trimming removed 7 bases at V and 0 bases at J, with 10 bases between. The CDR3 region is CASKGGNSGNTIYF. CDR3 DNA sequence: TGTGCCAGCAAGGGAGGGAACTCTGGAAACACCATATATTTT.

This clone was picked up a small number of times. The chain carries TRBV28 and TRBJ1-2, with D possibly matching TRBD1 (6 bases). Germline V CDR1 and CDR2: MDHEN, SYDVKM. Deletions cut 3 bases from V and 3 bases from J, with 14 bases between. CDR3 length equals 15 residues. In DNA, the CDR3 is TGTGCCAGCAGTTTGGAAAGGGGGTGGGACTATGGCTACACCTTC. It yields the protein CASSLERGWDYGYTF.

The J gene is TRBJ2-5, the V gene TRBV29-1; TRBD2 aligns across 10 bases. Per germline, CDR1 SQVTM and CDR2 ANQGSEA. The CDR3 is 16 residues long. V shed 4 bases, J shed 5 bases, and the junction held 13 bases outside the gene matches. CDR3 residues: CSVARSGGARGETQYF. As DNA, the CDR3 is TGCAGCGTTGCCCGGAGCGGGGGGGCCCGCGGGGAGACCCAGTACTTC.

J is TRBJ2-1 and V is TRBV2, with a weak D call TRBD2 (5 bases). The CDR3 length is 13 residues. The V gene lost 5 bases and the J gene lost 3 bases, with 8 bases spanning the gap. Germline V gene data show CDR1 as SNHLY and CDR2 as FYNNEI. CDR3 nucleotides: TGTGCCAGCAGTCCTCGGGGCTACAATGAGCAGTTCTTC. Residues: CASSPRGYNEQFF.

The chain couples TRBV5-6 to TRBJ1-5, with TRBD1 identical over 7 bases. The trim removed 2 bases at V and 4 bases at J, leaving 0 bases unmatched. The germline V gene has CDR1 SGHDT and CDR2 YYEEEE. The CDR3 is 13 residues long. The CDR3 DNA sequence: TGTGCCAGCAGCTTACAGGGGAATCAGCCCCAGCATTTT. This translates into CASSLQGNQPQHF.

V is TRBV19 and J is TRBJ2-1, with TRBD1 as a possible D gene (6 bases). The germline gives CDR1 LNHDA, CDR2 SQIVND (reference sequence). Trimming cost V 6 bases and J 3 bases, with 18 bases left between them. This CDR3 region has 16 residues. This CDR3 is CASSLPGARVYNEQFF. In DNA form, the CDR3 reads TGTGCCAGTAGCCTACCAGGGGCCCGGGTCTACAATGAGCAGTTCTTC.